The text below deals with one TCR beta chain. As yet, its antigen is unknown. Trimming at V came to 0 bases and at J to 3 bases, leaving 7 bases not matched to a gene. Germline V gives CDR1 SEHNR, CDR2 FQNEAQ (reference sequence). The CDR3 loop spans 18 amino acids. Profiling relied on immunoSEQ multiplex PCR, and the TCRdb table lists in-frame clones only, not all of them. The table has tens of thousands of clones, about nine tenths seen once. The source of the sample is a study of OX40 agonist ivuxolimab in advanced cancers. The study's findings and limits: At 0.1 to 3.0 mg/kg and by week 6, CD4+ and CD8+ T cells in the blood had expanded clonally. Expanded peripheral T cell antigen specificity was not determined.

The origin of this receptor is an adult with an advanced solid tumor such as melanoma, head and neck, liver or kidney cancer. Sequenced here: CD4+ or CD8+ T cells sorted from blood, sampled in a trial of the OX40 agonist ivuxolimab. This chain joins TRBV7-9 and TRBJ2-2; 10 positions agree with TRBD2. CDR3 residues: CASSLARASGSYTGELFF. CDR3 DNA: TGTGCCAGCAGCTTAGCGCGGGCTAGCGGGAGTTACACCGGGGAGCTGTTTTTT.